This T cell receptor beta chain is from a study of OX40 agonist ivuxolimab in advanced cancers. For context, the study as a whole: Ivuxolimab, which targeted the costimulatory receptor OX40 (CD134), was an agonistic, fully human IgG2 monoclonal antibody. In the dose-escalation cohort, 82.7% of patients were male, and the mean age was around 60 years, with a range of roughly 20 to 80. The purpose of peripheral TCRbeta sequencing was to test whether ivuxolimab changed TCR sequence diversity and led to clonal T-cell expansion. Among the 50 to 55 dose-escalation patients, 19 had hepatocellular carcinoma, some 15 melanoma, 9 renal cell carcinoma and 9 head and neck cancer. The paper describes the monotherapy dose-escalation part (N ≈ 52 patients) of the phase I trial of ivuxolimab. Partial responses occurred in three dose-escalation patients, of whom one had hepatocellular carcinoma and two had cutaneous melanoma. Intravenous ivuxolimab was administered to patients every 2 weeks at six dose levels: 0.01, 0.1, 0.3, 1.5, 3 and 10 mg/kg. Patients were allowed to have had prior anti-PD-1, anti-PD-L1 or anti-CTLA-4 therapy, and approximately 39% of the dose-escalation patients had been treated with checkpoint inhibitors.

Patients with a history of autoimmune disease or receiving systemic immunosuppression were excluded from the trial. Peripheral blood for TCR sequencing was collected from all dose cohorts at baseline, on cycle 4 day 1, and on cycle 7 day 1. The samples were taken from a phase I, first-in-human, multicenter, open-label dose-escalation trial of ivuxolimab. Adults with locally advanced or metastatic head and neck squamous cell, hepatocellular, melanoma or renal cell carcinoma were enrolled in the trial. Before TCR sequencing, CD4+ T cells and CD8+ T cells from peripheral blood were sorted into separate populations. Broader findings and caveats from the paper: At doses from 0.1 to 3.0 mg/kg, clonal expansion was seen in both CD4+ and CD8+ blood T cells between baseline and week 6. In the 0.1-3.0 mg/kg groups, partial responders were among the patients with the lowest normalized peripheral clonal expansion, particularly in CD8+ T cells. After ivuxolimab, CD8+ T cells had more expanded clones than CD4+ T cells on average. Low levels of normalized T-cell clonal expansion were also seen in some patients who did not respond. Which antigens the clonally expanded peripheral T cells were specific for was not determined.

Inclusive of the bounding cysteine and phenylalanine, the CDR3 is 11 residues long. Only the CDR3 portion is preserved as DNA: 33 bases, with reading frame beginning at the first base. Trimming removed 10 bases from V and 11 bases from J; the gene matches leave 9 bases unexplained. The germline V gene encodes CDR1 MNHEY and CDR2 SMNVEV (reference sequence). To sequence the TCRbeta CDR3 region, genomic DNA was isolated from the sorted cells. TCRbeta CDR3 regions were sequenced using the immunoSEQ Assay. Held by TCRdb, this immuneACCESS table contains in-frame sequences only and omits some clones. Under half of the omission traces to an unresolved V gene where checked; the cause of the rest is unknown. The sample profile shows roughly 68,000 clones; 75% to 95% of them were found once. 1% to 1.2% of the sample is taken by the ten largest. Regarding this clone: Its specific antigen is unknown. The input lacks base qualities; no much larger clone sits a single base away.

Material: CD4+ or CD8+ T cells sorted from blood, obtained in a trial of the OX40 agonist ivuxolimab. The rearrangement combines TRBV27 with TRBJ2-3, and TRBD1 matches 7 of the central bases. This clonotype was obtained from an adult with an advanced solid tumor such as melanoma, head and neck, liver or kidney cancer. Here the CDR3 is given as CATNRGPVQYF. The nucleotide sequence is given as TGTGCCACCAACAGGGGACCGGTGCAGTATTTT.